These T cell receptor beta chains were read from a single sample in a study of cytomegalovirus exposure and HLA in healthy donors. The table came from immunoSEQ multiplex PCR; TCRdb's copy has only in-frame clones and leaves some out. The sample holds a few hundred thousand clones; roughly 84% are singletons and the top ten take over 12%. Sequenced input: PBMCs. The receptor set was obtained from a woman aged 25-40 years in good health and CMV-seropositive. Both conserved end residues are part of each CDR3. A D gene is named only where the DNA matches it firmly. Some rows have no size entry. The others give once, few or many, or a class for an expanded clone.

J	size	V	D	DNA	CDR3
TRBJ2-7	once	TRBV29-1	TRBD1	TGCAGCGTTGAAGGGACAGGGGTCTACGAGCAGTACTTC	CSVEGTGVYEQYF
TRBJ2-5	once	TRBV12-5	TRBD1	TGTGCTAGTGGTTCCTCGGGTGGGACAGAAGAGACCCAGTACTTC	CASGSSGGTEETQYF
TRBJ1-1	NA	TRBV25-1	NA	TGTGCCAGCAGTGAAGGCGGAGGGATTGAAGCTTTCTTT	CASSEGGGIEAFF
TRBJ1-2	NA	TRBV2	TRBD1	TGTGCCAACCCGACAGGGGTAGACTATGGCTACACCTTC	CANPTGVDYGYTF
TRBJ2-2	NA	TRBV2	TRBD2	TGTGCCAGCAGAAAACTAGCGGGAGCGGCCGGGGAGCTGTTTTTT	CASRKLAGAAGELFF
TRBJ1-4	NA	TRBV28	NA	TGTGCCAGCAGCCGCCATTCCGGTGCAACTAATGAAAAACTGTTTTTT	CASSRHSGATNEKLFF
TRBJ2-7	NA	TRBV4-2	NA	TGTGCCAGCAGCCAAGGGGGGGACGGGGAGCAGTACTTC	CASSQGGDGEQYF
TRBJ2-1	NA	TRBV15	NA	TGTGCCACCAGCAGAGGTAGCGGTAGGGACAATGAGCAGTTCTTC	CATSRGSGRDNEQFF
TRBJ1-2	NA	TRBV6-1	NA	TGTGCCAGCAGTCGAGGGAGCTATGGCTACACCTTC	CASSRGSYGYTF
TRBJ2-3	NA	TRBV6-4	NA	TGTGCCAGCAGTGCCGGCGGTACTAGCACAGATACGCAGTATTTT	CASSAGGTSTDTQYF
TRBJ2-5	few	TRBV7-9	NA	TGTGCCAGCAGCTTAGCCGGGGGTGGAGAGACCCAGTACTTC	CASSLAGGGETQYF
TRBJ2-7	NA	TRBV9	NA	TGTGCCAGCAGCGTAGGGGGAGGTTACTCCTACGAGCAGTACTTC	CASSVGGGYSYEQYF
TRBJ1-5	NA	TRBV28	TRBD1	TGTGCCAGCAGTTTAGAAAGGGGGCTGACTAACAGCGATGAGGGTACGATGCTGTTGTCCCAGCATTTT	CASSLERGLTNSDEGTMLLSQHF
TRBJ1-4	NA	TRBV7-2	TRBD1	TGTGCCAGCAGCACTACGGGACAGGCAGAAAAACTGTTTTTT	CASSTTGQAEKLFF
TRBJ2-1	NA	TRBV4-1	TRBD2	TGCGCCAGCAGATTAGCGGGAAACACCTACAATGAGCAGTTCTTC	CASRLAGNTYNEQFF
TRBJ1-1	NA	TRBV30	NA	TGTGCCTGGAGTGCCGGGATGAACATGAACACTGAAGCTTTCTTT	CAWSAGMNMNTEAFF
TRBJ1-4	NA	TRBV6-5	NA	TGTGCCAGCAGTTACTCGAGTAGGGGCCTTGAAAAACTGTTTTTT	CASSYSSRGLEKLFF
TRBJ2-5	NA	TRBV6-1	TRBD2	TGTGCCAGCAGTGAAGCGGCGCGGGAGGGCTGGGAGACCCAGTACTTC	CASSEAAREGWETQYF
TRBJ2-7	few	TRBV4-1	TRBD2	TGCGCCAGCAGCCAAGTGAAGCGGGAGGTCTACGAGCAGTACTTC	CASSQVKREVYEQYF
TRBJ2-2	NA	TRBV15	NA	TGTGCCACCAGCGGTTCGGGGGTGGTCACCGGGGAGCTGTTTTTT	CATSGSGVVTGELFF
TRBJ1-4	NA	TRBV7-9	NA	TGTGCCAGTTCCTTCGGGAGTTATGAAAAACTGTTTTTT	CASSFGSYEKLFF
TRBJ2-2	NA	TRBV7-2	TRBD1	TGTGCCAGCAGGCATCGGCAGGGGGCGGGCGGGGAGCTGTTTTTT	CASRHRQGAGGELFF
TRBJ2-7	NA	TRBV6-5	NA	TGTGCCAGCACCGAAGACAGGACTCCCTACGAGCAGTACTTC	CASTEDRTPYEQYF
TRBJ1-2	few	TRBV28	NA	TGTGCCAGCAACGGGAAAAACTATGGCTACACCTTC	CASNGKNYGYTF
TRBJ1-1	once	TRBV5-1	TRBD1	TGCGCCAGCAGCTCCGGGACAGGGAACACTGAAGCTTTCTTT	CASSSGTGNTEAFF
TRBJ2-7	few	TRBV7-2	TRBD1	TGTGCCAGCAGCCTGGACAGGGTGGTATACGAGCAGTACTTC	CASSLDRVVYEQYF
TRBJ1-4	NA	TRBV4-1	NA	TGCGCCAGCAGCCAAGAATCCGCCCCAGGGATACGGAATGAAAAACTGTTTTTT	CASSQESAPGIRNEKLFF
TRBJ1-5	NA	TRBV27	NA	TGTGCCAGCAGCTCCGCGGGGCGCGCTCAGCCCCAGCATTTT	CASSSAGRAQPQHF
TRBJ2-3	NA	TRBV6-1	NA	TGTGCCAGCAGTTGGGGGGCAAGCACAGATACGCAGTATTTT	CASSWGASTDTQYF
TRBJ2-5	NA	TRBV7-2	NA	TGTGCCAGCAGCGTACAAGAGACCCAGTACTTC	CASSVQETQYF
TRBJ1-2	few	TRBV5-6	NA	TGTGCCAGCAGCAGAGGAACGAATGGCTACACCTTC	CASSRGTNGYTF
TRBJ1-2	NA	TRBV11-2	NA	TGTGCCAGCAGCTCGATTAGGTCCCGGGCCGATTATGGCTACACCTTC	CASSSIRSRADYGYTF
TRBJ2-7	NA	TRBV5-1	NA	NA	CASSSSDRSGDEQYF
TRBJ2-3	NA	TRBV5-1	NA	TGCGCCAGCAGCTTGTTGGACTGGAGCACAGATACGCAGTATTTT	CASSLLDWSTDTQYF
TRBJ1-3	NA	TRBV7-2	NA	TGTGCCAGCAGCTTAGTATCTTCAGACACCATATATTTT	CASSLVSSDTIYF
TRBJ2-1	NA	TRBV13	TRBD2	TGTGCCGCGTCTAGCGGGGCCTACAATGAGCAGTTCTTC	CAASSGAYNEQFF
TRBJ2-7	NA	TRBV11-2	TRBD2	TGTGCCAGCAGCTTAGACGGAGGGCGCGGGAGTTACTACGAGCAGTACTTC	CASSLDGGRGSYYEQYF
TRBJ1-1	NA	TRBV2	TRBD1	TGTGCCAGCAGCCCCGTCGGGACAGGGAACACTGAAGCTTTCTTT	CASSPVGTGNTEAFF
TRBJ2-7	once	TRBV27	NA	TGTGCCAGCAGTTTTCCGGAGCAGGGCGAGCAGTACTTC	CASSFPEQGEQYF
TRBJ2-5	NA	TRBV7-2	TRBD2	TGTGCCAGCAGCTTAGAGGGTAGCGGGCACCAAGAGACCCAGTACTTC	CASSLEGSGHQETQYF
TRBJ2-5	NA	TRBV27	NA	TGTGCCAGCCTAGAGGAGACCCAGTACTTC	CASLEETQYF
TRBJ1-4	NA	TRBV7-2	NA	TGTGCCAGCAGCTTGGGGGGTTCCGTGTTTTTT	CASSLGGSVFF
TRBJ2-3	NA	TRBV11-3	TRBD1	TGTGCCAGCAGCCGACAGGGGGAAGTTGCGCAGTATTTT	CASSRQGEVAQYF
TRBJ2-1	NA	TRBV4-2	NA	TGTGCCAGCAGCTACAGGGCTGGGCCCGACAATGAGCAGTTCTTC	CASSYRAGPDNEQFF
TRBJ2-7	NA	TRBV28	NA	TGTGCCAGCAGTAAATACGGAGGAACCTACGAGCAGTACTTC	CASSKYGGTYEQYF
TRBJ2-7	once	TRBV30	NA	TGTGCCTGGAGTGAGAGATACTCCTACGAGCAGTACTTC	CAWSERYSYEQYF
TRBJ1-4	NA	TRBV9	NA	TGTGCCAGCAGCCGCTCTACTGTAGCTGAAAAACTGTTTTTT	CASSRSTVAEKLFF
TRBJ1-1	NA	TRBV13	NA	TGTGCCAGCAGCTTCATTACAGCGAACACTGAAGCTTTCTTT	CASSFITANTEAFF
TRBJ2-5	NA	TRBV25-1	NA	TGTGCCAGCAGTGCGACTGCTATGGAGACCCAGTACTTC	CASSATAMETQYF
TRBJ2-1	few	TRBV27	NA	TGTGCCAGCAGTTTACGTTGGGAGTCCAATGAGCAGTTCTTC	CASSLRWESNEQFF
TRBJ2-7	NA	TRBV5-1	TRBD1	TGCGCCAGCAGCTTGGTTGGGACAGGGGTCGAGCAGTACTTC	CASSLVGTGVEQYF
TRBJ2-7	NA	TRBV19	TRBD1	TGTGCCAGTAGGGCTTCGACAGGGTCTTTGTACGAGCAGTACTTC	CASRASTGSLYEQYF
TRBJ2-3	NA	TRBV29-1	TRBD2	TGCAGCGTTGATGGAGGACTAGTCATAAGGACAGATACGCAGTATTTT	CSVDGGLVIRTDTQYF
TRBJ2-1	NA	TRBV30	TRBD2	TGTGCCTGTACTAGCGGGAGCTCCTACAATGAGCAGTTCTTC	CACTSGSSYNEQFF
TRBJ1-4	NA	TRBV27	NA	TGTGCCAGCACCACCTCAGGAGGCTATGAAAAACTGTTTTTT	CASTTSGGYEKLFF